The 29 T cell receptor beta chains presented below share a single source sample, sequenced in a study of cytomegalovirus exposure and HLA in healthy donors. With 60 Vbeta and 13 Jbeta primers, the PCR was carried out. Assay: immunoSEQ multiplex PCR; the TCRdb copy retains only in-frame clones and omits some. The sample shows around 150,000 clones, about three fifths of them seen only once. Sequencing was done on a sample of PBMCs. Source of these receptors: a woman in her sixties in good health and CMV-seropositive.

The chain couples TRBV19 to TRBJ2-7; D is unclear. CDR3 length: 12 amino acids. Trimming took 3 bases from V and 5 from J, leaving 8 bases between them. The germline gives CDR1 LNHDA, CDR2 SQIVND (reference sequence). The CDR3, as DNA: TGTGCCAGTAGTATTAGGAGCGACGAGCAGTACTTC. Protein: CASSIRSDEQYF.

The rearrangement joins TRBV14 to TRBJ1-2; 10 nucleotides agree with TRBD1. The ends lost 6 bases at V and 6 bases at J; junction bases unmatched: 10. This CDR3 has 15 residues. Germline V gene lookup returns CDR1 SGHDN and CDR2 FVKESK. The CDR3 DNA reads as TGTGCCAGCAGACGAACGGACAGGGGGTTCGATGGCTACACCTTC. Protein: CASRRTDRGFDGYTF. Filled out from reference TRBV14 and TRBJ1-2, the complete variable domain reads EAGVTQFPSHSVIEKGQTVTLRCDPISGHDNLYWYRRVMGKEIKFLLHFVKESKQDESGMPNNRFLAERTGGTYSTLKVQPAELEDSGVYFCASRRTDRGFDGYTFGSGTRLTVV.

The chain couples TRBV9 to TRBJ2-7, with a weak D call TRBD1 (6 bases). This CDR3 is built from 14 residues. From germline, CDR1 is SGDLS and CDR2 YYNGEE. Trimming took off 3 bases at V and 2 bases at J, with 12 bases between the two ends. In DNA form, the CDR3 reads TGTGCCAGCAGCGGGCGACAGGAGACCTACGAGCAGTACTTC. The encoded protein is CASSGRQETYEQYF.

The chain couples TRBV4-2 to TRBJ2-7, with 8 nucleotides matching TRBD1. Germline V gene sequence: CDR1 LGHNA, CDR2 YNFKEQ. With 0 bases clipped from V and 2 bases from J, the junction kept 3 bases outside the gene matches. The CDR3 has 15 amino acids. CDR3 sequence (DNA): TGTGCCAGCAGCCAAGATTGGGACAGGCCCTACGAGCAGTACTTC. Encoded protein: CASSQDWDRPYEQYF.

This clone was found a few times. DNA for the CDR3: TGTGCCAGCAGTTACTCGAAACAGAATGAGCAGTTCTTC. Its protein product is CASSYSKQNEQFF. V and J are TRBV6-5 and TRBJ2-1; D is unresolved. V was trimmed by 0 bases and J by 7 bases, leaving 7 bases between them. Germline lookup yields CDR1 MNHEY and CDR2 SVGAGI. This CDR3 is built from 13 residues.

This clone was counted a single time. The rearrangement uses TRBV7-2 and TRBJ1-4; 8 bases agree with TRBD1. J gave up 7 bases and V 4 bases, and 5 bases lay outside the gene matches. Germline assignment: CDR1 SGHTA and CDR2 FQGNSA. This CDR3 region has 14 residues. The CDR3, as DNA: TGTGCCAGCAGCTCGACAGGGGTACTTGAAAAACTGTTTTTT. It translates to CASSSTGVLEKLFF.

The sample holds a few counts of this clone. CDR3 in DNA: TGTGCCAGCAGTCTGTTGGAGGGTGCGGGGACCCAGTACTTC. It yields the protein CASSLLEGAGTQYF. J is TRBJ2-5 and V is TRBV7-8; D is possibly TRBD2 (6 bases). CDR1 is SGHVS, CDR2 FQNEAQ, per germline. The CDR3 loop spans 14 amino acids. The V end lost 6 bases, the J end lost 7 bases, and 18 bases lay between the germline ends. Supplemented by reference TRBV7-8 and TRBJ2-5, the full variable domain reads GAGVSQSPRYKVAKRGQDVALRCDPISGHVSLFWYQQALGQGPEFLTYFQNEAQLDKSGLPSDRFFAERPEGSVSTLKIQRTQQEDSAVYLCASSLLEGAGTQYFGPGTRLLVL.

The rearrangement links TRBV18 to TRBJ2-5, with a possible D match to TRBD1 (6 bases). V lost 3 bases and J 3 bases, leaving 17 bases between the germline ends. The CDR3 loop spans 16 amino acids. The germline V gene encodes CDR1 KGHSH and CDR2 LQKENI. CDR3 DNA sequence: TGTGCCAGCTCACCTCCTCCCGGGACACCAAAAGAGACCCAGTACTTC. Its protein product is CASSPPPGTPKETQYF.

The chain links TRBV7-6 to TRBJ2-2; 11 bases align to TRBD2. Germline CDR1 is SGHVS and CDR2 is FNYEAQ. The CDR3 extends over 21 amino acids. V trimming: 5 bases; J trimming: 2 bases; junction bases outside the gene matches: 19. The CDR3 DNA follows: TGTGCCAGCAGCCCAAGCCGACTAGCGGGATACCAAGCGGGTAACACCGGGGAGCTGTTTTTT. It is translated as CASSPSRLAGYQAGNTGELFF.

This clone appeared a few times. The CDR3 loop is CASRTGRIEAFF. The CDR3 coding sequence is TGTGCCAGCAGGACAGGACGGATTGAAGCTTTCTTT. The V and J genes are TRBV28 and TRBJ1-1, with D perhaps matching TRBD1 (6 bases). The germline V and J ends were trimmed by 6 bases and 7 bases, with 12 bases remaining between them. Germline assignment: CDR1 MDHEN and CDR2 SYDVKM. The CDR3 runs 12 residues.

The rearrangement joins TRBV28 to TRBJ2-5; 11 bases are a match to TRBD2. The V gene end was trimmed by 6 bases and the J gene end by 4 bases; junction bases not matched to a gene: 7. This CDR3 comprises 15 residues. Germline-derived CDR1 and CDR2 are MDHEN and SYDVKM. This CDR3 is CASRLSGRAPETQYF. The CDR3 nucleotides are TGTGCCAGCAGACTTAGCGGGAGGGCCCCAGAGACCCAGTACTTC.

The chain links TRBV7-3 to TRBJ2-3; 8 bases are shared with TRBD2. Trimming cost V 3 bases and J 0 bases; bases outside gene matches: 2. The CDR3 length is 15 residues. CDR1 and CDR2 (germline): SGHTA, FQGTGA. The CDR3 region is CASSFLAGSTDTQYF. CDR3 bases: TGTGCCAGCAGCTTTCTAGCGGGTAGCACAGATACGCAGTATTTT.

As concerns this clone: Other DNA sequences from this sample encode an identical CDR3 as well. The chain joins TRBV9 to TRBJ1-1, with D uncertain. The CDR3 spans 13 residues. Trimming stripped 0 bases from V and 0 bases from J, with 3 bases between. Germline CDR1 and CDR2: SGDLS and YYNGEE. The CDR3 sequence: CASSVALNTEAFF. The CDR3 DNA sequence: TGTGCCAGCAGCGTAGCTCTGAACACTGAAGCTTTCTTT.

This rearrangement joins TRBV5-1 to TRBJ2-5, with D possibly matching TRBD1 (6 bases). The germline V gene encodes CDR1 SGHRS and CDR2 YFSETQ. CDR3 length: 13 residues. Deletions cut 5 bases from V and 5 bases from J, with 13 bases between. The CDR3 bases are TGCGCCAGCAGACAACAGGGATCCGAGACCCAGTACTTC. Its translation is CASRQQGSETQYF.

This clone was counted a single time. The V and J genes are TRBV7-2 and TRBJ2-3; TRBD2 is a possible D gene (6 bases). V shed 1 base and J shed 2 bases, with 16 bases lying between them. The CDR3 length is 17 residues. The germline V gene encodes CDR1 SGHTA and CDR2 FQGNSA. The CDR3 reads CASSLVGRPGVTDTQYF. Written as DNA, the CDR3 is TGTGCCAGCAGCTTAGTAGGGCGGCCGGGAGTCACAGATACGCAGTATTTT.

This clone was detected only a few times. The rearrangement joins TRBV4-3 to TRBJ2-1; 8 positions agree with TRBD2. The junction had 3 bases not matched to a gene; V was cut back by 0 bases and J by 5 bases. Per the germline V gene, CDR1 is LGHNA and CDR2 is YSLEER. The CDR3 is made up of 15 amino acids. The CDR3 bases are TGCGCCAGCAGCCAAGATAGCGGGACCGACAATGAGCAGTTCTTC. The encoded protein is CASSQDSGTDNEQFF.

This sequence joins TRBV5-1 and TRBJ2-3; D unclear. Trimming took off 6 bases at V and 5 bases at J, with 13 bases between the two ends. The CDR3 length is 13 residues. Per the germline V gene, CDR1 is SGHRS and CDR2 is YFSETQ. The CDR3 region is CASTPVNRDTQYF. The DNA for the CDR3 is TGCGCCAGCACCCCGGTCAACAGAGATACGCAGTATTTT. The full variable domain, with the rest looked up from reference TRBV5-1 and TRBJ2-3, is KAGVTQTPRYLIKTRGQQVTLSCSPISGHRSVSWYQQTPGQGLQFLFEYFSETQRNKGNFPGRFSGRQFSNSRSEMNVSTLELGDSALYLCASTPVNRDTQYFGPGTRLTVL.

The sample holds a few counts of this clone. CDR3 nucleotides: TGTGCCAGTAGTAGCCTGCAGGTCGAAAGGGGGTGGACCGACGAGCAGTACTTC. This encodes CASSSLQVERGWTDEQYF. The chain uses TRBV19 and TRBJ2-5; possibly TRBD1 for D (6 bases). The J call may be mistaken, given a closer DNA end match to TRBJ2-7. There are 18 residues in the CDR3. Looked up from germline, CDR1 is LNHDA and CDR2 is SQIVND (reference sequence).

The chain couples TRBV27 to TRBJ1-1; D is perhaps TRBD1 (6 bases). Trimming removed 0 bases from V and 0 bases from J, with 8 bases in between. This CDR3 is 15 amino acids long. CDR1 MNHEY and CDR2 SMNVEV come from the germline V gene (reference sequence). This CDR3 is CASSLSPGVNTEAFF. The CDR3 DNA reads TGTGCCAGCAGTTTATCTCCAGGGGTGAACACTGAAGCTTTCTTT.

The chain carries TRBV9 and TRBJ1-2; D possibly corresponds to TRBD1 (6 bases). V was trimmed by 4 bases and J by 4 bases, leaving 17 bases between them. The CDR3 is 15 residues long. CDR1 SGDLS and CDR2 YYNGEE come from the germline V gene. The CDR3 sequence is CASSPDSQVPYGYTF. CDR3 nucleotide sequence: TGTGCCAGCAGCCCGGACAGCCAAGTTCCCTATGGCTACACCTTC.

A remark on this clone: The sample carries other DNA sequences with the same CDR3. The genes are TRBV30 and TRBJ1-4, with 7 nucleotides matching TRBD1. Germline V gene sequence: CDR1 GTSNPN, CDR2 SVGIG (reference sequence). The CDR3 extends over 14 amino acids. Unmatched junction bases numbered 1, after V lost 0 bases and J lost 3 bases. In nucleotides, the CDR3 is TGTGCCTGGAGTGTGCAGGGGGCTAATGAAAAACTGTTTTTT. It yields the protein CAWSVQGANEKLFF.

The genes are TRBV7-6 and TRBJ1-1; D perhaps matches TRBD1 (6 bases). The CDR3 has 15 amino acids. The V end was cut by 1 base, the J end by 5 bases, with 14 bases between. CDR1 is SGHVS, CDR2 FNYEAQ, per germline. DNA of the CDR3: TGTGCCAGCAGCTTAGGTGCAGGGGAGGGGACTGAAGCTTTCTTT. Its translation: CASSLGAGEGTEAFF.

Only a few counts were recorded for this clone. The gene calls are TRBV5-1 and TRBJ1-1, with 11 bases lining up with TRBD1. There are 17 residues in the CDR3. Germline values: CDR1 SGHRS, CDR2 YFSETQ. The V and J ends lost 1 base and 1 base, in that order; junction bases with no gene match: 6. The CDR3 here is CASSLRGGTGGNTEAFF. In DNA form, the CDR3 reads TGCGCCAGCAGCTTGCGTGGGGGGACAGGGGGGAACACTGAAGCTTTCTTT.

This clone was observed a handful of times. The J gene is TRBJ2-5, the V gene TRBV5-1, with a possible D match to TRBD1 (5 bases). The V end lost 0 bases, the J end lost 1 base, and 16 bases lay between the germline ends. The CDR3 sequence is 17 residues long. In germline, CDR1 is SGHRS, CDR2 YFSETQ. The CDR3 protein is CASSLGVGTGSQETQYF. CDR3 DNA: TGCGCCAGCAGCTTGGGTGTCGGTACAGGCAGCCAAGAGACCCAGTACTTC.

This chain links TRBV4-3 with TRBJ2-2; 9 nucleotides align to TRBD1. Germline loops: CDR1 LGHNA, CDR2 YSLEER. The CDR3 sequence is 15 residues long. V gave up 4 bases and J gave up 7 bases; unmatched junction bases: 7. The CDR3 region is CASSPQTGGNGELFF. CDR3 nucleotides: TGCGCCAGCAGCCCCCAGACAGGGGGGAACGGGGAGCTGTTTTTT.

This clone was found a few times. The chain links TRBV18 to TRBJ2-7; 8 bases match TRBD1. CDR3 length: 17 residues. Looked up from germline, CDR1 is KGHSH and CDR2 is LQKENI. J gave up 3 bases and V 3 bases, and 13 bases lay outside the gene matches. The CDR3 nucleotides are TGTGCCAGCTCACCTAGTTTTGGGCAGGGGGCCGGCTACGAGCAGTACTTC. Protein product: CASSPSFGQGAGYEQYF.

V and J are TRBV19 and TRBJ1-4; a weak D match, TRBD1 (5 bases). Deletions cut 3 bases from V and 6 bases from J, with 8 bases between. CDR1 and CDR2 from the germline V gene are LNHDA and SQIVND (reference sequence). This CDR3 has 13 residues. CDR3 in DNA: TGTGCCAGTAGTATCGGGGGTCATGAAAAACTGTTTTTT. This sequence encodes CASSIGGHEKLFF.

This clone occurred a few times. The chain has TRBV18 and TRBJ1-4; D is undetermined. The V gene lost 3 bases and the J gene lost 10 bases, with 21 bases spanning the gap. Germline CDR1 KGHSH, CDR2 LQKENI. The CDR3 spans 16 residues. As DNA, the CDR3 is TGTGCCAGCTCACCTAGTAGTTTGATCCCTGGAGGAAAACTGTTTTTT. Its translation: CASSPSSLIPGGKLFF.

The gene calls are TRBV7-9 and TRBJ2-1, with TRBD1 as a possible D gene (6 bases). CDR3 size: 14 residues. Trimming took 4 bases from V and 10 from J, leaving 17 bases between them. Germline assignment: CDR1 SEHNR and CDR2 FQNEAQ (reference sequence). The CDR3 protein is CASSSPGAQVEQFF. The CDR3, as DNA: TGTGCCAGCAGCTCTCCAGGGGCGCAGGTCGAGCAGTTCTTC.